This T cell receptor (beta chain) was identified during a study of beta chain features in type 1 diabetes. This clone was seen only a few times. Its antigen remains unknown. CD45RO/CCR7/CD25/CD127/CD95/CD27 sorting isolated CD4+ naive, central memory, regulatory and stem cell-like memory cells. Findings and caveats of the study: Researchers report that Type 1 diabetes patients had moderately but significantly shorter TCRB CDR3s across all four CD4+ subsets. Patients with type 1 diabetes carried fewer insertions and had more deletions at their VDJ junctions.

Investigators reverse transcribed all isolated RNA, so they sequenced expressed TCRB transcripts. Samples of naive, central memory and regulatory T cells yielded a mean of about 3.6 million reads. Produced via immunoSEQ multiplex PCR; TCRdb's table is partial and in-frame only. The sample lists 150,000 to 200,000 clones; roughly 60% were seen once. With V trimmed by 7 bases and J by 5 bases, 8 bases remained unmatched. Germline CDR1 SQVTM, CDR2 ANQGSEA. CDR3 size: 13 residues. The sequencing input was naive CD4+ T cells from blood. This clonotype was obtained from a man aged 30-40 years with type 1 diabetes. The chain joins TRBV29-1 to TRBJ1-1, with 9 bases matching TRBD1. DNA for the CDR3: TGCAGCGCTGCGACAGGGGGATGGACTGAAGCTTTCTTT. Encoded protein: CSAATGGWTEAFF.